Included here is one T cell receptor beta chain sequence, with context. The antigen is unknown. The sample originates from a study of cytomegalovirus exposure and HLA in healthy donors. With 60 Vbeta and 13 Jbeta primers, the PCR was carried out. Libraries were prepared by immunoSEQ multiplex PCR; TCRdb keeps only in-frame clonotypes and omits some of them. The sample holds 65,000 to 85,000 clones, more than 60% seen once. Whole-study results and caveats: Later analysis associated a missense DCLRE1C variant with TCR beta V- and J-gene trimming. Reports showed the classifier diagnosing cytomegalovirus status with high specificity and sensitivity.

There are 14 residues in the CDR3. J was trimmed by 3 bases and V by 8 bases; bases with no gene match: 6. CDR1 and CDR2 from the germline V gene are SNHLY and FYNNEI. This receptor was obtained from a man in his fifties or sixties in good health and CMV-seropositive. The rearrangement joins TRBV2 to TRBJ2-5, with 10 nucleotides matching TRBD2. The sequencing sample was made of PBMCs. CDR3 sequence (DNA): TGTGCCAGCTTGGCTAGCGGGAGCAAAGAGACCCAGTACTTC. Translating it yields CASLASGSKETQYF.